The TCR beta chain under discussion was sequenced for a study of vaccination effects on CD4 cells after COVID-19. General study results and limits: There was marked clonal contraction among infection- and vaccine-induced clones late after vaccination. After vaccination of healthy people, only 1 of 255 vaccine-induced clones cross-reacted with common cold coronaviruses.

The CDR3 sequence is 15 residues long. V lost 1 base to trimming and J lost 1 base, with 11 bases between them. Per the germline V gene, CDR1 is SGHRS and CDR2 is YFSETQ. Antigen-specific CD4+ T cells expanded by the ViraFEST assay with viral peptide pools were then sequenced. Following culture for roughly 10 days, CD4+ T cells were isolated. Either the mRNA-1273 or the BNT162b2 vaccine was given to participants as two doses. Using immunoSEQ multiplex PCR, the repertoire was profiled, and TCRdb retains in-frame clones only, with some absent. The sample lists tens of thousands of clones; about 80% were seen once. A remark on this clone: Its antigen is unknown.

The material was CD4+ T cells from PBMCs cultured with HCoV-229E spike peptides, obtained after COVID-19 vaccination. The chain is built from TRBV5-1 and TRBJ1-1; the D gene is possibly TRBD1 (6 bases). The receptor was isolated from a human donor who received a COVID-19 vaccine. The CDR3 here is CASSLSGGRNTEAFF. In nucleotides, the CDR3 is TGCGCCAGCAGCTTGTCGGGGGGGCGGAACACTGAAGCTTTCTTT.